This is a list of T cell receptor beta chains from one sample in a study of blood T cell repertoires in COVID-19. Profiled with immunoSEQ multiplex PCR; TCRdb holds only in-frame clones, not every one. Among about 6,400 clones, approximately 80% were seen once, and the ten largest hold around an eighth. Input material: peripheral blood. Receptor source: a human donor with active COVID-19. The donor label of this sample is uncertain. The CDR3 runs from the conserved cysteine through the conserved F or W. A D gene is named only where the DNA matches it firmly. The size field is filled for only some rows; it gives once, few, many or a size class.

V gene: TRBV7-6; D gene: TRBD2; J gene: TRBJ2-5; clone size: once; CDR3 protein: CASSLGLPGLVSPETQYF; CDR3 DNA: TGTGCCAGCAGCTTAGGGCTTCCGGGACTAGTCTCCCCAGAGACCCAGTACTTC
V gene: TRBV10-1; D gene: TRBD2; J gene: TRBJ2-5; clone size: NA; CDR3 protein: CASSEGTSGPETQYF; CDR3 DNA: TGCGCCAGCAGTGAGGGGACTAGCGGGCCGGAGACCCAGTACTTC
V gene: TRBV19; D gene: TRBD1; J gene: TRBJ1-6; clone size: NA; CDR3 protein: CASSTTGTGYNSPLHF; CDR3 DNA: TGTGCCAGTAGTACCACCGGGACAGGGTATAATTCACCCCTCCACTTT
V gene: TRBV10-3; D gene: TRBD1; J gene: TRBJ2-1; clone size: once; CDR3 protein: CANQGQANNEQFF; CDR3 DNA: TGTGCCAACCAGGGACAGGCTAACAATGAGCAGTTCTTC
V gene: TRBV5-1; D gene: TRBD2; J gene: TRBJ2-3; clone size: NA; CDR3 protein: CASSLGSAGGRADTQYF; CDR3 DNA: TGCGCCAGCAGCTTGGGTTCGGCGGGGGGGCGTGCAGATACGCAGTATTTT
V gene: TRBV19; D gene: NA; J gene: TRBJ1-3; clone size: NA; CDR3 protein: CASSIASLLSGNTIYF; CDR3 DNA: TGTGCCAGTAGTATAGCTTCTCTCCTCTCTGGAAACACCATATATTTT
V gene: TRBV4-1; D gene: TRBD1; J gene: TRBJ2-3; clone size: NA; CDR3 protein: CASSQDAGTGGIDTQYF; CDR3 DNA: TGCGCCAGCAGCCAAGACGCCGGGACAGGGGGGATAGATACGCAGTATTTT
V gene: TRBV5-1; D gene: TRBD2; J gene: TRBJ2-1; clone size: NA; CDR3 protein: CASSQFYGRSSYNEQFF; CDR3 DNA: TGCGCCAGCAGTCAATTTTACGGGAGGAGCTCCTACAATGAGCAGTTCTTC
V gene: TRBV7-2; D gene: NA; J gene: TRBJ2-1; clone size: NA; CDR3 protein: CASSFGNGGGRTYNEQFF; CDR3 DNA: NA
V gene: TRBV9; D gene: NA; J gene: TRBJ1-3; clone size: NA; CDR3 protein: CASSVSGQRGNTIYF; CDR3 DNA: TGTGCCAGCAGCGTATCTGGACAGCGGGGGAACACCATATATTTT
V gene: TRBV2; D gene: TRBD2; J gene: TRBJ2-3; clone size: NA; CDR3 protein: CASGKGLRGTDTQYF; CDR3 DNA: TGTGCCAGCGGGAAGGGACTAAGGGGCACAGATACGCAGTATTTT
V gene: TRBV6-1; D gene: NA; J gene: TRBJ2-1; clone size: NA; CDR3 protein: CASSEGTVNEQFF; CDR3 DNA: TGTGCCAGCAGTGAAGGGACAGTCAATGAGCAGTTCTTC
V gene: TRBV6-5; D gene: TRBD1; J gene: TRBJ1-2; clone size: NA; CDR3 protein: CASKGPGGTGYTF; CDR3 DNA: TGTGCCAGCAAGGGGCCAGGGGGAACAGGCTACACCTTC
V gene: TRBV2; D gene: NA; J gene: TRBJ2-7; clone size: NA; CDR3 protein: CASSGLGVSEQYF; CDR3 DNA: TGTGCCAGCAGTGGATTAGGGGTTAGCGAGCAGTACTTC
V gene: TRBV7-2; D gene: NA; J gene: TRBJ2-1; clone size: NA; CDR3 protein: CASSLMAGYYNEQFF; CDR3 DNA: TGTGCCAGCAGCTTAATGGCGGGGTACTACAATGAGCAGTTCTTC
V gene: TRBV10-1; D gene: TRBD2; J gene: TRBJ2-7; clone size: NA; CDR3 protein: CASSYPGGAEQYF; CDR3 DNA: TGCGCCAGCAGTTATCCGGGAGGGGCCGAGCAGTACTTC
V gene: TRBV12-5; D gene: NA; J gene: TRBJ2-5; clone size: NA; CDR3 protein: CASGYGQGLQETQYF; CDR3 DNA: TGTGCTAGTGGTTACGGGCAGGGGCTCCAAGAGACCCAGTACTTC
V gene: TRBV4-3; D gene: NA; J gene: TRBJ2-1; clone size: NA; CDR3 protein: CASSQGLIEGNEQFF; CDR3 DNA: TGCGCCAGCAGCCAAGGACTCATAGAGGGCAATGAGCAGTTCTTC
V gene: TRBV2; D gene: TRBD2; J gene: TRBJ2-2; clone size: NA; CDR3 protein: CASTESLAGGTGELFF; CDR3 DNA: TGTGCCAGCACCGAAAGTCTAGCGGGTGGCACCGGGGAGCTGTTTTTT
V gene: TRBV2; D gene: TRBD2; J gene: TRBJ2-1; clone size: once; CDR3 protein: CANAGGLGNEQFF; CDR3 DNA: TGTGCCAACGCGGGAGGGTTAGGAAATGAGCAGTTCTTC
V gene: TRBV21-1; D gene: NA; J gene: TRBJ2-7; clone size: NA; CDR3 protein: CATWLGTSGPQRGQYF; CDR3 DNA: TGTGCCACCTGGCTTGGGACTAGCGGGCCTCAACGTGGGCAGTACTTC
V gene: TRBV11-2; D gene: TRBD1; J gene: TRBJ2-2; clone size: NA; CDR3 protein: CASSFGTGVYRNTGELFF; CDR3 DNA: TGTGCCAGCAGCTTCGGGACAGGGGTTTACCGGAACACCGGGGAGCTGTTTTTT
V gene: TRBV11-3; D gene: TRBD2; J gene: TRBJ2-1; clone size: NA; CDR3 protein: CASSPRTSGGANAVSEQFF; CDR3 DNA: TGTGCCAGCAGCCCCCGGACTAGCGGGGGGGCCAATGCTGTGAGTGAGCAGTTCTTC
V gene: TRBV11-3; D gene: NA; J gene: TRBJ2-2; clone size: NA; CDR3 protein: CASSTRRPEGTGELFF; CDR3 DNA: TGTGCCAGCAGCACCCGGAGGCCCGAGGGCACCGGGGAGCTGTTTTTT
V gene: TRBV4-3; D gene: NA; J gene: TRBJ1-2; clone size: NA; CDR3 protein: CASSQDPRQTFYGYTF; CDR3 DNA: TGCGCCAGCAGCCAAGACCCAAGACAGACCTTCTATGGCTACACCTTC